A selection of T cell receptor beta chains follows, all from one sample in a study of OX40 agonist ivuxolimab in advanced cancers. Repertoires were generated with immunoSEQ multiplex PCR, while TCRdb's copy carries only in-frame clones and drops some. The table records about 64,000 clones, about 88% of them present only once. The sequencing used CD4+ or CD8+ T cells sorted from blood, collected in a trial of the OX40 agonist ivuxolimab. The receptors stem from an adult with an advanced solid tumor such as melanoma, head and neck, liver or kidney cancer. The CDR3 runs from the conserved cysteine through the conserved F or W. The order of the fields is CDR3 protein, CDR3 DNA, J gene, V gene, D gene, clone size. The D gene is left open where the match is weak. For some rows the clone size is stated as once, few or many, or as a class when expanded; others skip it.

CASSEGGSGNTIYF,TGTGCCAGCAGTGAAGGGGGCTCTGGAAACACCATATATTTT,TRBJ1-3,TRBV6-1,.,.
CASSLTPGLANEQFF,TGTGCCAGCAGCTTGACCCCGGGACTAGCAAATGAGCAGTTCTTC,TRBJ2-1,TRBV5-5,TRBD2,.
CAWSVDMAEAFF,TGTGCCTGGAGTGTTGATATGGCAGAAGCTTTCTTT,TRBJ1-1,TRBV30,.,.
CASNGKPHPGELFF,TGTGCCAGCAATGGGAAGCCCCACCCCGGGGAGCTGTTTTTT,TRBJ2-2,TRBV2,.,.
CAWSITGNTIYF,TGTGCCTGGAGTATAACTGGAAACACCATATATTTT,TRBJ1-3,TRBV30,.,.
CASSAVAMGNIQYF,TGTGCCAGCAGTGCGGTCGCGATGGGGAACATTCAGTACTTC,TRBJ2-4,TRBV2,.,.
CASSQPFDSNFYNEQFF,TGCGCCAGCAGCCAACCTTTTGACTCTAACTTCTACAATGAGCAGTTCTTC,TRBJ2-1,TRBV4-1,.,.
CASSLNGPSQSTEAFF,TGCGCCAGCAGCTTGAACGGGCCGTCGCAGAGCACTGAAGCTTTCTTT,TRBJ1-1,TRBV5-1,.,.
CASNSWTGSITEAFF,TGTGCCAGCAATTCCTGGACAGGTTCGATCACTGAAGCTTTCTTT,TRBJ1-1,TRBV7-9,TRBD1,.
CASSQDRGRAGELFF,TGTGCCAGCAGCCAGGACAGGGGGAGGGCCGGGGAGCTGTTTTTT,TRBJ2-2,TRBV6-5,TRBD1,.
CAWSSGMEEKLFF,TGTGCCTGGAGTTCGGGGATGGAGGAAAAACTGTTTTTT,TRBJ1-4,TRBV30,.,few
CASSFSGSSYEQYF,TGTGCCAGCAGTTTTTCGGGGTCCTCCTACGAGCAGTACTTC,TRBJ2-7,TRBV27,.,.
CASSLKGGATPNEQYF,TGTGCCAGCAGCTTAAAGGGGGGCGCCACCCCTAACGAGCAGTACTTC,TRBJ2-7,TRBV7-9,.,.
CASSQAGGSYGYTF,TGTGCCAGCAGCCAGGCGGGGGGCAGCTATGGCTACACCTTC,TRBJ1-2,TRBV4-2,.,.
CASGLVGPGKAGANVLTF,TGTGCCAGCGGGTTGGTCGGCCCAGGTAAAGCTGGGGCCAACGTCCTGACTTTC,TRBJ2-6,TRBV28,.,once
CASSMASYRPYNEQFF,TGTGCCAGTAGTATGGCTTCGTACAGGCCCTACAATGAGCAGTTCTTC,TRBJ2-1,TRBV19,.,.
CASSRPSGGNGETQYF,TGCGCCAGCAGCCGCCCTAGCGGGGGTAATGGAGAGACCCAGTACTTC,TRBJ2-5,TRBV4-1,TRBD2,.
CASSVRGDTEAFF,TGTGCCAGCAGCGTCAGGGGGGACACTGAAGCTTTCTTT,TRBJ1-1,TRBV9,TRBD1,.
CASSFPHSGLSGANVLTF,TGTGCCAGCAGTTTCCCCCACTCCGGGTTATCTGGGGCCAACGTCCTGACTTTC,TRBJ2-6,TRBV28,.,.
CAWSPRGVAPHEQYF,TGTGCCTGGAGTCCCCGGGGGGTGGCCCCCCACGAGCAGTACTTC,TRBJ2-7,TRBV30,TRBD2,.
CASSKGGTGNNEQFF,TGCGCCAGCAGTAAAGGGGGTACTGGCAATAATGAGCAGTTCTTC,TRBJ2-1,TRBV5-1,.,.
CATQALLRTEAYSYEQYF,TGTGCCACCCAAGCCCTTTTAAGAACAGAAGCTTACTCCTACGAGCAGTACTTC,TRBJ2-7,TRBV28,.,.
CASSLAGGGAGANYGYTF,TGTGCCAGCAGCTTAGCCGGGGGGGGCGCCGGAGCTAACTATGGCTACACCTTC,TRBJ1-2,TRBV7-8,.,.
CSASMETQYF,TGCAGTGCTAGCATGGAGACCCAGTACTTC,TRBJ2-5,TRBV20-1,.,.
CASSVLGNNEQFF,TGTGCCAGCAGCGTCCTGGGAAACAATGAGCAGTTCTTC,TRBJ2-1,TRBV9,.,few
CSVDPGPGTLLNTEAFF,TGCAGCGTTGACCCCGGCCCAGGGACCCTACTGAACACTGAAGCTTTCTTT,TRBJ1-1,TRBV29-1,.,.
CASSPWGGSNTGELFF,TGTGCCAGCAGCCCCTGGGGGGGGTCGAACACCGGGGAGCTGTTTTTT,TRBJ2-2,TRBV7-2,TRBD2,.
CASSLRGTYEQYF,TGCGCCAGCAGCTTGCGGGGAACCTACGAGCAGTACTTC,TRBJ2-7,TRBV5-1,.,.
CASSLQGAGNTIYF,TGTGCCAGCAGCCTACAGGGCGCTGGAAACACCATATATTTT,TRBJ1-3,TRBV11-3,.,.
CASRNRDRGQPRF,TGTGCCAGCAGAAACCGGGACAGGGGCCAACCGAGATTC,TRBJ2-7,TRBV6-1,TRBD1,.
CATSSAGGSNTGELFF,TGTGCCACCTCCTCAGCGGGAGGCTCCAACACCGGGGAGCTGTTTTTT,TRBJ2-2,TRBV10-3,TRBD2,.
CAAKTGASTDTQYF,TGTGCCGCGAAAACGGGCGCGAGCACAGATACGCAGTATTTT,TRBJ2-3,TRBV30,.,.
CASSFGGGAGNTIYF,TGTGCCAGCAGCTTTGGAGGGGGCGCTGGAAACACCATATATTTT,TRBJ1-3,TRBV7-2,TRBD1,.
CASSLSISLNSNQPQHF,TGTGCCAGCAGTTTATCTATCTCTCTAAACAGCAATCAGCCCCAGCATTTT,TRBJ1-5,TRBV28,.,.
CASSQANRFLDESYNEQFF,TGTGCCAGCAGCCAAGCAAACAGATTTCTCGATGAGTCTTACAATGAGCAGTTCTTC,TRBJ2-1,TRBV4-2,.,.
CATKFSGFYGYTF,TGTGCCACCAAATTTTCGGGCTTCTATGGCTACACCTTC,TRBJ1-2,TRBV5-6,.,.
CASSRPGTAYNSPLHF,TGTGCCAGCAGCCGCCCCGGGACAGCCTATAATTCACCCCTCCACTTT,TRBJ1-6,TRBV4-2,TRBD1,once
CASSIRVFDLTSGTDTQYF,TGTGCCAGTAGTATTCGTGTGTTCGATTTGACTAGCGGAACAGATACGCAGTATTTT,TRBJ2-3,TRBV19,TRBD2,.
CAISDGGNTEAFF,TGTGCCATCAGTGATGGGGGGAACACTGAAGCTTTCTTT,TRBJ1-1,TRBV10-3,.,once
CASSYSAGVNQPQHF,TGTGCCAGCAGTTACTCGGCGGGGGTAAATCAGCCCCAGCATTTT,TRBJ1-5,TRBV6-6,.,.
CASSPPGSVETQYF,TGTGCCAGCTCACCACCAGGCTCGGTCGAGACCCAGTACTTC,TRBJ2-5,TRBV18,.,.
CASSFIQGGNEQFF,TGTGCCAGCAGTTTTATACAGGGGGGCAATGAGCAGTTCTTC,TRBJ2-1,TRBV28,TRBD1,medium-sized
CASSLGAGSFATNEKLFF,TGTGCCAGCAGCTTAGGTGCAGGGAGTTTTGCAACTAATGAAAAACTGTTTTTT,TRBJ1-4,TRBV7-9,.,.
CASSSPPVDGRDEKLFF,TGTGCCAGCAGCTCGCCCCCGGTAGACGGTCGAGATGAAAAACTGTTTTTT,TRBJ1-4,TRBV7-9,.,.